This T cell receptor beta chain was found in a study of blood T cell repertoires in COVID-19. Study background: Samples taken during acute and convalescent COVID-19 were collected in the United States, Italy and Spain. Nucleic acid was either cDNA or gDNA, and it came from T cells, B-cell-depleted T cells, or PBMCs.

The CDR3 totals 14 residues. From germline, CDR1 is SGHRS and CDR2 YFSETQ. J lost 5 bases, V lost 4 bases, and 6 bases had no gene match. Authors' methods: Reference gene primer amplification gave nucleated cell count estimates. TCRdb keeps only in-frame clones here, not all; method: immunoSEQ multiplex PCR. The DNA was the basis for D and trimming; V, J and clone size are from that table. This table has about 270,000 clones, 86% appearing once. The TCR was taken from a man aged 40-50 years with active or convalescent COVID-19. Sequenced sample: peripheral blood. This chain joins TRBV5-1 and TRBJ2-5, with TRBD1 matching over 9 bases. The CDR3 nucleotides read TGCGCCAGCAGCCCCGGGACAGGGCGGGAGACCCAGTACTTC. Translation gives CASSPGTGRETQYF.